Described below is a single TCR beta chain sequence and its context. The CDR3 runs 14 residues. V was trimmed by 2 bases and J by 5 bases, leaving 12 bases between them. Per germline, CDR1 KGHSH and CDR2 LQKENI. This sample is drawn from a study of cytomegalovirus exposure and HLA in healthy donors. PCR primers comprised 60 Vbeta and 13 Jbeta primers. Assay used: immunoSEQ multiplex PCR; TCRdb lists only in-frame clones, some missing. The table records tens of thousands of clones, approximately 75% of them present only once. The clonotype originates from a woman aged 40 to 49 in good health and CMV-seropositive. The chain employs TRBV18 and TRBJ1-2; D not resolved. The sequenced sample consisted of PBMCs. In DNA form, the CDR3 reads TGTGCCAGCTCACCAGGCCCCATCGGGTATGGCTACACCTTC. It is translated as CASSPGPIGYGYTF.